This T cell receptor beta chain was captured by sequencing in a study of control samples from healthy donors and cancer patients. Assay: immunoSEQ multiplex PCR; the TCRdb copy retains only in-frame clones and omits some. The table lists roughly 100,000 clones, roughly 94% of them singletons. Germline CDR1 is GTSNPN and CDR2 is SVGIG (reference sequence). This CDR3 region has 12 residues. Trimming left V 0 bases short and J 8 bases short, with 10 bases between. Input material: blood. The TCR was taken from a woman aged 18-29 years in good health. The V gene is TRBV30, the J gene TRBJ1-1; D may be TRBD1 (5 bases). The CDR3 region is CAWSVVGEEAFF. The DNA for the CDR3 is TGTGCCTGGAGTGTAGTAGGGGAAGAAGCTTTCTTT.